The TCR beta chain described here comes from a study of blood T cell repertoires in COVID-19. This table comes from immunoSEQ multiplex PCR, and its TCRdb copy is limited to in-frame clones, with some not included. The table includes 150,000 to 200,000 clones, approximately 87% detected once. The V and J ends lost 3 bases and 9 bases, in that order; junction bases with no gene match: 7. CDR3 length: 14 amino acids. Germline V gene data show CDR1 as MGHDK and CDR2 as SYGVNS. The V gene is TRBV25-1, the J gene TRBJ2-1; 8 bases match TRBD2. The origin of this receptor is a woman aged 18-29 years who had recovered from COVID-19. The sample consisted of peripheral blood. CDR3 residues: CASSEGAGAGEQFF. CDR3 coding DNA: TGTGCCAGCAGTGAGGGAGCGGGAGCTGGTGAGCAGTTCTTC.